This T cell receptor (beta chain) was sequenced during a study of blood T cell repertoires in COVID-19. The CDR3 is made up of 15 amino acids. V was clipped by 4 bases and J by 3 bases; unmatched bases: 4. Germline V gene data show CDR1 as LNHDA and CDR2 as SQIVND (reference sequence). The method was immunoSEQ multiplex PCR; TCRdb's version includes in-frame clones alone and lacks a portion of them. The sample includes 250,000 to 300,000 clones, more than 75% of them seen just once. Sequenced input: PBMCs or T cells enriched from blood (not recorded which). V and J are TRBV19 and TRBJ2-1, with 9 bases lining up with TRBD2. The sequence was obtained from a woman aged 60-75 years in a cohort exposed to, infected with or recovered from COVID-19 (not recorded which). The CDR3 spells CASSRLAEGYNEQFF. The CDR3, as DNA: TGTGCCAGTAGTAGACTAGCGGAGGGCTACAATGAGCAGTTCTTC.